This paragraph reports one TCR beta chain. Antigen: not known. TCRdb fed the 5' RACE reads into MiXCR, producing one record per CDR3 protein. The profile shows fewer than 450,000 distinct CDR3 sequences, around 24% of them singletons. The sample is drawn from a study of T-cell memory formation after mild COVID-19. Study-wide results and limits: Day 15 to 85 contracting clones showed balanced CD4/CD8; later expanders leaned CD4+.

The germline CDR1 and CDR2 sequences are SGHVS and FNYEAQ. Deletions cut 3 bases from V and 5 bases from J, with 10 bases between. This CDR3 spans 13 amino acids. This TCR was recovered from an adult woman who had mild COVID-19 (a few samples of this study predate the infection). Cell type and time point are not known. Sequenced sample: PBMCs or a T cell subset sorted from them (not recorded which). This chain links TRBV7-6 with TRBJ2-5, with D uncertain. In DNA form, the CDR3 reads TGTGCCAGCAGCTTTGGGGATTGGGAGACCCAGTACTTC. Translating it yields CASSFGDWETQYF.